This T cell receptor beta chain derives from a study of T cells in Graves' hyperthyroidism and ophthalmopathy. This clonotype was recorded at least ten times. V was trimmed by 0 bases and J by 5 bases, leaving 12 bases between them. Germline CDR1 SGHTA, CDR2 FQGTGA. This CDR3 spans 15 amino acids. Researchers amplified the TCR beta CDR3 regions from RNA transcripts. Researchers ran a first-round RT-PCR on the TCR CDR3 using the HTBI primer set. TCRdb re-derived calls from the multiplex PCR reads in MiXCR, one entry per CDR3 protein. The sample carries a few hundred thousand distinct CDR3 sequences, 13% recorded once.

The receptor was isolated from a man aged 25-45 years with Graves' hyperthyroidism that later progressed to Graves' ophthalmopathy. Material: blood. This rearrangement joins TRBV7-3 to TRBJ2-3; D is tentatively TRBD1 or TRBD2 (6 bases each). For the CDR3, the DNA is TGTGCCAGCAGCTTAACTCTGGGGGGCGGAGATACGCAGTATTTT. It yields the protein CASSLTLGGGDTQYF. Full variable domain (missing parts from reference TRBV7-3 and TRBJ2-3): GAGVSQTPSNKVTEKGKYVELRCDPISGHTALYWYRQSLGQGPEFLIYFQGTGAADDSGLPNDRFFAVRPEGSVSTLKIQRTERGDSAVYLCASSLTLGGGDTQYFGPGTRLTVL.